The clone carrying this T cell receptor (beta chain) was observed a few times. The antigen is unknown. TCRdb used MiXCR to reprocess the RT-PCR reads, holding one entry per CDR3 protein. Of approximately 500,000 distinct CDR3 sequences listed, approximately 15% are singletons. These data come from a study of response to subunit inactivated influenza vaccine. Study findings and constraints: Researchers suggested that each seasonal influenza vaccination recruits few new T cells.

This CDR3 has 11 amino acids. Germline loops: CDR1 GTSNPN, CDR2 SVGIG (reference sequence). The V gene lost 0 bases and the J gene lost 7 bases, with 7 bases spanning the gap. The V gene is TRBV30, the J gene TRBJ2-7; D remains ambiguous. This specimen consisted of PBMCs from blood, obtained 11 to 12 days after vaccination. The TCR sequence derives from a man in his fifties or sixties who received an inactivated influenza vaccine. In DNA form, the CDR3 reads TGTGCCTGGAGTGTACTTGGAGAGCAGTACTTC. This gives the protein CAWSVLGEQYF.